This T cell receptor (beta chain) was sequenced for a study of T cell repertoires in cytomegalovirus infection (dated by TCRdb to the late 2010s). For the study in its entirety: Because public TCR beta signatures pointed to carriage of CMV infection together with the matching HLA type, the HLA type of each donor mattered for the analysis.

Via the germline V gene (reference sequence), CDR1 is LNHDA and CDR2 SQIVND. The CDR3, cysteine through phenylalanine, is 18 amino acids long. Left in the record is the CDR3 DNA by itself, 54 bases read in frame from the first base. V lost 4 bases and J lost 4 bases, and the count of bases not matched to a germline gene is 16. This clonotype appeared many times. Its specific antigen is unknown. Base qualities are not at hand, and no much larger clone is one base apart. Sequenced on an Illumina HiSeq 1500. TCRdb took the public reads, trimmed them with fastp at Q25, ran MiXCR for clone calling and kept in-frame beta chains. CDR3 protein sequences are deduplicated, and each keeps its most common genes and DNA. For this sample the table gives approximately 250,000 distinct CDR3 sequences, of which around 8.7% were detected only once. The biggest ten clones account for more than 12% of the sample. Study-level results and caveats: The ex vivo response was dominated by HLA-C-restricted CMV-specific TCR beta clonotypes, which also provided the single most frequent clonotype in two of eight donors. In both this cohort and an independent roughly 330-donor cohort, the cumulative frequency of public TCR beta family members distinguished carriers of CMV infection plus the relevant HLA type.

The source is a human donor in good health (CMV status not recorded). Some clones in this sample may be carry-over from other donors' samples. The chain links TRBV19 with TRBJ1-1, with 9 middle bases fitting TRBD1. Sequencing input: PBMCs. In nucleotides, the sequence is TGTGCCAGTAGTACAAGAATTCAACAGGGGGCTAGACGCACTGAAGCTTTCTTT. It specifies CASSTRIQQGARRTEAFF.